This T cell receptor (beta chain) is drawn from a study of blood T cell repertoires in COVID-19. In the original workflow: Amplifying reference gene primers gave estimates of nucleated cell counts. Sequenced by immunoSEQ multiplex PCR; TCRdb stores in-frame clones only, minus some. That table is the source of V, J and clone size, and D and trimming were worked out from the DNA. Of some 130,000 clones in the sample, around nine tenths were seen once. J gave up 1 base and V 3 bases, and 6 bases lay outside the gene matches. CDR3 length: 16 amino acids. Germline CDR1 reads SGDLS; CDR2 reads YYNGEE. Sequences were obtained from peripheral blood. The source of this sequence is a man aged 45 to 65 with active COVID-19. The chain links TRBV9 to TRBJ2-2; 7 positions match TRBD1. CDR3 in amino acids: CASSARTGLNTGELFF. In nucleotides, the CDR3 is TGTGCCAGCAGCGCGAGGACAGGCCTGAACACCGGGGAGCTGTTTTTT.